This T cell receptor beta chain emerged from a study of shared clonotypes between healthy human individuals. Profiled with immunoSEQ multiplex PCR; TCRdb holds only in-frame clones, not every one. Here the sample spans around 1.4 million clones, around 98.5% being singletons. The germline V gene has CDR1 SGHDT and CDR2 YYEEEE. V lost 4 bases to trimming and J lost 0 bases, with 11 bases between them. This CDR3 is built from 15 residues. The V call is TRBV5-6, the J call TRBJ1-3; D remains ambiguous. Sequencing was performed on naive CD4+ T cells sorted from blood. The subset here: CD45RA+ positively selected. The TCR was taken from a man aged 25-40 years in good health. Here the CDR3 DNA reads TGTGCCAGCAGCCGAGACGACCTCTCTGGAAACACCATATATTTT. Amino acid sequence: CASSRDDLSGNTIYF.